The 28 T cell receptor beta chains presented below share a single source sample, sequenced in a study of cytomegalovirus exposure and HLA in healthy donors. The PCR ran on 60 Vbeta and 13 Jbeta primers. This table comes from immunoSEQ multiplex PCR, and its TCRdb copy is limited to in-frame clones, with some not included. The data contain roughly 230,000 clones, around nine tenths of them singletons. The sequenced sample was PBMCs. The receptors shown here come from a girl aged 2-10 years in good health and CMV-seronegative.

The CDR3 region is CAWRVRGSGYTF. The CDR3 coding sequence is TGTGCCTGGAGGGTTCGAGGTAGTGGCTACACCTTC. The rearrangement uses TRBV30 and TRBJ1-2; no clear D gene. CDR3 length: 12 residues. V dropped 3 bases and J dropped 7 bases, with 12 bases sitting between them. Germline-derived CDR1 and CDR2 are GTSNPN and SVGIG (reference sequence).

The chain has TRBV7-2 and TRBJ2-5; TRBD2 is a possible D gene (6 bases). Per germline, CDR1 SGHTA and CDR2 FQGNSA. Deletions cut 5 bases from V and 4 bases from J, with 11 bases between. This CDR3 has 13 residues. CDR3 nucleotides: TGTGCCAGCAGCGAAGGACTAACAGAGACCCAGTACTTC. It specifies CASSEGLTETQYF.

This rearrangement joins TRBV10-2 to TRBJ2-7; D perhaps matches TRBD2 (7 bases). The CDR3 has 14 amino acids. CDR1 and CDR2 (germline): WSHSY, SAAADI. V was trimmed by 6 bases and J by 6 bases, leaving 18 bases between them. The CDR3 DNA follows: TGCGCCAGCAGGGGGTTCGGGGGGCCGGTCGAGCAGTACTTC. It yields the protein CASRGFGGPVEQYF.

J is TRBJ1-6 and V is TRBV18, with D unresolved. CDR1 is KGHSH and CDR2 is LQKENI in the germline V gene. Deletions cut 3 bases from V and 4 bases from J, with 13 bases between. The CDR3 consists of 16 residues. The CDR3 sequence is CASSPVETAYNSPLHF. In DNA, the CDR3 is TGTGCCAGCTCACCTGTTGAAACTGCTTATAATTCACCCCTCCACTTT.

V gene TRBV7-2 combines with J gene TRBJ2-2; 8 nucleotides agree with TRBD2. The J segment lost 5 bases and the V segment lost 3 bases, leaving 11 bases of the junction unmatched. Germline assignment: CDR1 SGHTA and CDR2 FQGNSA. This CDR3 has 17 residues. The CDR3 DNA reads as TGTGCCAGCAGCTTCCCCCCCAGCGGGGGAGATACCGGGGAGCTGTTTTTT. This gives the protein CASSFPPSGGDTGELFF.

This clone was detected a few times. The chain joins TRBV11-2 to TRBJ2-5, with a weak D call TRBD2 (6 bases). The germline V gene has CDR1 SGHAT and CDR2 FQNNGV. The CDR3 totals 13 residues. The V end lost 4 bases, the J end lost 2 bases, and 8 bases lay between the germline ends. CDR3 bases: TGTGCCAGCAGCTACGGGACTCAAGAGACCCAGTACTTC. It is translated as CASSYGTQETQYF.

This rearrangement joins TRBV14 to TRBJ2-5, with 9 positions matching TRBD1. Germline CDR1 SGHDN, CDR2 FVKESK. CDR3 length: 16 residues. Germline trimming cut 4 bases from V and 2 bases from J; bases unmatched to any gene: 8. The CDR3 region has the DNA TGTGCCAGCAGCCGGGGACAGGGAGAGTGGCAAGAGACCCAGTACTTC. Its protein product is CASSRGQGEWQETQYF.

The J gene is TRBJ2-2, the V gene TRBV23-1, with 7 bases lining up with TRBD2. TRBV23-1 is known as an ORF, though its function is uncertain. This CDR3 has 15 residues. Unmatched junction bases numbered 7, after V lost 8 bases and J lost 1 base. The CDR3 nucleotides are TGCGCCAGCTGGGAGGGGTCAATGAACACCGGGGAGCTGTTTTTT. Encoded protein: CASWEGSMNTGELFF.

This chain links TRBV28 with TRBJ2-7; D is perhaps TRBD1 (6 bases). V was cut by 1 base and J by 6 bases, with 16 bases left in between. Germline CDR1 MDHEN, CDR2 SYDVKM. The CDR3 has 15 amino acids. In DNA, the CDR3 is TGTGCCAGCAGTTTATTGCAGGGGTTGGTCTCCGAGCAGTACTTC. It translates to CASSLLQGLVSEQYF. The full variable domain, with the rest looked up from reference TRBV28 and TRBJ2-7, is DVKVTQSSRYLVKRTGEKVFLECVQDMDHENMFWYRQDPGLGLRLIYFSYDVKMKEKGDIPEGYSVSREKKERFSLILESASTNQTSMYLCASSLLQGLVSEQYFGPGTRLTVT.

The chain has TRBV12-2 and TRBJ1-3; no check of the table's D call, TRBD1, against the DNA was made. TRBV12-2 constitutes a pseudogene. The CDR3 length is 14 residues. The CDR3 bases are TGTGCAAGTCGGGGACAGGGCTCTGGAAACACCATATATTTT. Translation: CASRGQGSGNTIYF.

V usage is TRBV28 and J usage is TRBJ1-4; 9 nucleotides agree with TRBD1. Trimming removed 6 bases from V and 6 bases from J; junction bases left unmatched: 8. Per germline, CDR1 MDHEN and CDR2 SYDVKM. The CDR3 has 15 amino acids. This chain's CDR3 is CASRGDRVFDEKLFF. The CDR3 bases are TGTGCCAGCAGGGGGGACAGGGTTTTTGATGAAAAACTGTTTTTT.

The V call is TRBV7-8, the J call TRBJ1-2, with 9 bases matching TRBD1. The CDR3 is made up of 14 amino acids. The germline CDR1 and CDR2 sequences are SGHVS and FQNEAQ. V lost 5 bases to trimming and J lost 7 bases; unmatched junction nucleotides: 8. The CDR3 sequence: CASSRDREVGGYTF. CDR3 sequence (DNA): TGTGCCAGCAGCAGGGACAGGGAAGTTGGTGGCTACACCTTC.

J is TRBJ1-3 and V is TRBV7-3; D is unresolved. Between the trimmed V and J ends, which lost 0 bases and 4 bases, there was a span of 4 bases. Germline-derived CDR1 and CDR2 are SGHTA and FQGTGA. This CDR3 region has 13 residues. The CDR3 reads CASSLTRGNTIYF. In DNA form, the CDR3 reads TGTGCCAGCAGCTTAACGAGGGGAAACACCATATATTTT.

The chain recombines TRBV7-6 with TRBJ2-1; 10 nucleotides agree with TRBD2. Germline CDR1 and CDR2: SGHVS and FNYEAQ. This CDR3 region has 15 residues. Trimming at V came to 6 bases and at J to 2 bases, leaving 4 bases not matched to a gene. For the CDR3, the DNA is TGTGCCAGCAGTCCTCTAGCGGGGGCCTACAATGAGCAGTTCTTC. Translated: CASSPLAGAYNEQFF. The variable domain in full, with the rest retrieved from reference TRBV7-6 and TRBJ2-1, is GAGVSQSPRYKVTKRGQDVALRCDPISGHVSLYWYRQALGQGPEFLTYFNYEAQQDKSGLPNDRFSAERPEGSISTLTIQRTEQRDSAMYRCASSPLAGAYNEQFFGPGTRLTVL.

The sample holds a few counts of this clone. The chain recombines TRBV4-1 with TRBJ1-1; 10 bases line up with TRBD1. This CDR3 contains 17 residues. V shed 3 bases, J shed 1 base, and the junction held 8 bases outside the gene matches. The germline gives CDR1 MGHRA, CDR2 YSYEKL. CDR3 in amino acids: CASSQPGTGAENTEAFF. CDR3 coding DNA: TGCGCCAGCAGCCAGCCCGGGACAGGGGCTGAGAACACTGAAGCTTTCTTT.

The chain has TRBV7-9 and TRBJ1-1, with TRBD1 as a possible D gene (5 bases). From germline, CDR1 is SEHNR and CDR2 FQNEAQ (reference sequence). Between the trimmed V and J ends, which lost 1 base and 7 bases, there was a span of 13 bases. The CDR3 consists of 14 residues. This CDR3 is CASSLGILGGEAFF. For the CDR3, the DNA is TGTGCCAGCAGCTTAGGGATTTTGGGGGGTGAAGCTTTCTTT.

This chain connects TRBV2 to TRBJ1-1; the match to TRBD1 covers 9 bases. This CDR3 spans 12 amino acids. Germline V gives CDR1 SNHLY, CDR2 FYNNEI. J lost 11 bases, V lost 6 bases, and 7 bases had no gene match. Here the CDR3 reads CASSPGTGRAFF. DNA of the CDR3: TGTGCCAGCAGCCCCGGGACAGGGCGGGCTTTCTTT.

The chain combines TRBV28 with TRBJ2-7; D might be TRBD2 (6 bases). V was trimmed by 10 bases and J by 1 base, leaving 11 bases between them. There are 12 residues in the CDR3. The germline V gene has CDR1 MDHEN and CDR2 SYDVKM. In DNA form, the CDR3 reads TGTGCCACCAGAGGGAGGTCCTACGAGCAGTACTTC. This encodes CATRGRSYEQYF.

V and J are TRBV6-5 and TRBJ1-6; D is perhaps TRBD1 (6 bases). This CDR3 comprises 14 residues. The germline V gene encodes CDR1 MNHEY and CDR2 SVGAGI. Trimming took off 6 bases at V and 7 bases at J, with 13 bases between the two ends. The CDR3, as DNA: TGTGCCAGCAGCCCAGTACAGGGAAATTCACCCCTCCACTTT. It yields the protein CASSPVQGNSPLHF.

J is TRBJ2-1 and V is TRBV25-1, with 7 bases that match TRBD2. Looked up from germline, CDR1 is MGHDK and CDR2 is SYGVNS. The V segment lost 6 bases and the J segment 6 bases; nucleotides outside the gene matches: 2. The CDR3 is 12 residues long. The CDR3 DNA reads TGTGCCAGCAGCGGCGGGGGCAATGAGCAGTTCTTC. Its translation is CASSGGGNEQFF. Full variable domain (missing parts from reference TRBV25-1 and TRBJ2-1): EADIYQTPRYLVIGTGKKITLECSQTMGHDKMYWYQQDPGMELHLIHYSYGVNSTEKGDLSSESTVSRIRTEHFPLTLESARPSHTSQYLCASSGGGNEQFFGPGTRLTVL.

V is TRBV5-5 and J is TRBJ2-1, with TRBD2 as a possible D gene (5 bases). CDR3 size: 15 residues. V dropped 2 bases and J dropped 3 bases, with 12 bases sitting between them. Germline CDR1 is SGHKS and CDR2 is YYEKEE (reference sequence). DNA for the CDR3: TGTGCCAGCAGCTTCATAGATCGGGACTACAATGAGCAGTTCTTC. It codes for CASSFIDRDYNEQFF.

This chain connects TRBV18 to TRBJ2-1, with TRBD2 matching over 11 bases. The CDR3 runs 16 residues. Trimming at V came to 2 bases and at J to 8 bases, leaving 8 bases not matched to a gene. CDR1 is KGHSH and CDR2 is LQKENI in the germline V gene. The CDR3 loop is CASSPIAGGPRDEQFF. In nucleotides, the CDR3 is TGTGCCAGCTCACCAATAGCGGGAGGGCCTCGGGATGAGCAGTTCTTC.

The genes are TRBV5-1 and TRBJ2-1, with a weak D call TRBD1 (6 bases). The CDR3 length is 16 residues. V was shortened by 1 base and J by 0 bases, with 11 bases between the two germline ends. The germline V gene encodes CDR1 SGHRS and CDR2 YFSETQ. In DNA, the CDR3 is TGCGCCAGCAGCTTGTCAACAGGGAGCTCCTACAATGAGCAGTTCTTC. Residues: CASSLSTGSSYNEQFF.

J is TRBJ1-3 and V is TRBV11-2; the D is unclear. Deletions cut 0 bases from V and 4 bases from J, with 10 bases between. CDR1 and CDR2 (germline): SGHAT, FQNNGV. This CDR3 is built from 15 residues. The CDR3 DNA is TGTGCCAGCAGCTTAGATCTCCTCTTGGGAAACACCATATATTTT. It specifies CASSLDLLLGNTIYF.

V and J are TRBV28 and TRBJ2-5; tentatively, D is TRBD1 (5 bases). V was trimmed by 6 bases and J by 3 bases, leaving 14 bases between them. This CDR3 spans 14 amino acids. Per the germline V gene, CDR1 is MDHEN and CDR2 is SYDVKM. CDR3 bases: TGTGCCAGCAGCGAACCAGCGACAGAAGAGACCCAGTACTTC. Translating gives CASSEPATEETQYF.

The chain combines TRBV2 with TRBJ2-5; no definite D call. This CDR3 spans 14 amino acids. Germline CDR1 reads SNHLY; CDR2 reads FYNNEI. V was clipped by 7 bases and J by 2 bases, with 14 bases between them. The CDR3 nucleotides are TGTGCCAGCACAATTCTAACTATACAAGAGACCCAGTACTTC. As protein: CASTILTIQETQYF.

The chain carries TRBV6-6 and TRBJ2-5, with 12 bases aligning to TRBD2. V lost 9 bases to trimming and J lost 1 base; unmatched junction nucleotides: 3. The CDR3 has 14 residues. The germline gives CDR1 MNHNY, CDR2 SVGAGI (reference sequence). The CDR3 bases are TGTGCCAGTAAACTAGCGGGGGGCCAAGAGACCCAGTACTTC. It specifies CASKLAGGQETQYF.

The chain links TRBV7-9 to TRBJ2-5; TRBD2 agrees at 7 bases. The CDR3 runs 15 residues. Germline loops: CDR1 SEHNR, CDR2 FQNEAQ (reference sequence). V lost 1 base and J lost 2; bases outside the gene matches: 4. The chain's CDR3 is CASSLVSAGQETQYF. For the CDR3, the DNA is TGTGCCAGCAGCTTAGTCTCAGCGGGACAAGAGACCCAGTACTTC.